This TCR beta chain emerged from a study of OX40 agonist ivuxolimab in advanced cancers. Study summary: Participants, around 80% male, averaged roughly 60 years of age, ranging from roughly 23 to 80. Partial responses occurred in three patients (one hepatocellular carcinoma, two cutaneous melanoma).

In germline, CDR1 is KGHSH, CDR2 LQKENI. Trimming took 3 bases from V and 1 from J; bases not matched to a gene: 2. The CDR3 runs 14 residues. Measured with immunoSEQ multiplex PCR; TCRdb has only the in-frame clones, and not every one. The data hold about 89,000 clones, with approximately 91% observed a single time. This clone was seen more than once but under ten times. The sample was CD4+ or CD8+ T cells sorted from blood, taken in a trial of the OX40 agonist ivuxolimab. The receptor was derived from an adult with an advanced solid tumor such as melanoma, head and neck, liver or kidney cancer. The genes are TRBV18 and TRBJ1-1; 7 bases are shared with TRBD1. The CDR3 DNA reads TGTGCCAGCTCACCCGGACAGGCGAACACTGAAGCTTTCTTT. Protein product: CASSPGQANTEAFF.